The text below deals with one T cell receptor (beta chain). The data stem from a study of shared clonotypes between healthy human individuals. Generated by immunoSEQ multiplex PCR, the TCRdb table keeps only in-frame clones and is missing some. The data show millions of clones, about 92% seen once. V gave up 3 bases and J gave up 6 bases, with 7 bases separating them. The CDR3 is 12 residues long. Germline CDR1 and CDR2: LNHNV and YYDKDF (reference sequence). Sequencing was performed on naive CD4+ T cells sorted from blood. Subset: CD45RA+ positively selected. The TCR originated in a man aged 18 to 35 in good health. The chain has TRBV15 and TRBJ2-3; TRBD2 is a possible D gene (5 bases). CDR3 coding DNA: TGTGCCACCAGCAGCACGGGGGATACGCAGTATTTT. It encodes CATSSTGDTQYF.